This T cell receptor beta chain was sequenced during a study of cytomegalovirus exposure and HLA in healthy donors. PCR involved 60 Vbeta and 13 Jbeta primers. TCRdb's copy holds only in-frame clones and misses some; the assay was immunoSEQ multiplex PCR. The data contain fewer than 200,000 clones, around 80% of them singletons. Study-wide results and caveats: Most CMV-associated TCR beta chains were later found to appear HLA-restricted.

This clone is a singleton in its sample. Its antigen is not identified. The receptor was isolated from a woman younger than 35 in good health and CMV-seronegative. Material for sequencing was PBMCs.

In DNA form, the CDR3 reads TGCGCCAGCAGCTTGGATATGGGGGCAGGCACAGATACGCAGTATTTT. Amino acid sequence: CASSLDMGAGTDTQYF. The J gene is TRBJ2-3, the V gene TRBV5-1, with D possibly TRBD1 on 6 matching bases. Trimming stripped 0 bases from V and 1 base from J, with 12 bases between. CDR3 length equals 16 residues. Germline V gene sequence: CDR1 SGHRS, CDR2 YFSETQ. Filled out from reference TRBV5-1 and TRBJ2-3, the complete variable domain reads KAGVTQTPRYLIKTRGQQVTLSCSPISGHRSVSWYQQTPGQGLQFLFEYFSETQRNKGNFPGRFSGRQFSNSRSEMNVSTLELGDSALYLCASSLDMGAGTDTQYFGPGTRLTVL.